The 27 T cell receptor beta chains below come from one sample, sequenced in a study of blood T cell repertoires in COVID-19. Repertoires were generated with immunoSEQ multiplex PCR, while TCRdb's copy carries only in-frame clones and drops some. The sample records roughly 140,000 clones, around four fifths being singletons. The sample taken for sequencing was peripheral blood. These receptors were obtained from a human donor in a cohort sampled during active COVID-19.

The chain is built from TRBV10-3 and TRBJ1-2; D is perhaps TRBD1 (6 bases). Germline assignment: CDR1 ENHRY and CDR2 SYGVKD. CDR3 length equals 16 residues. V was cut by 6 bases and J by 1 base, with 18 bases left in between. CDR3 protein: CAISAGRGRDNYGYTF. The CDR3, as DNA: TGTGCCATCAGCGCTGGCAGGGGCCGCGATAACTATGGCTACACCTTC.

The table lists this clone with a count of one. The chain employs TRBV3-1 (or the pseudogene TRBV3-2) and TRBJ1-2, with D perhaps matching TRBD1 (5 bases). The germline V and J ends were trimmed by 4 bases and 0 bases, with 12 bases remaining between them. The CDR3 has 15 residues. Germline V gene data show CDR1 as LGHDT and CDR2 as YNNKEL (reference sequence). The CDR3 nucleotides read TGTGCCAGCAGCCGCGGGACGGATGCTAACTATGGCTACACCTTC. It translates to CASSRGTDANYGYTF.

The rearrangement links TRBV19 to TRBJ1-5; possible D gene TRBD1, 5 bases. This CDR3 region has 16 residues. Germline loops: CDR1 LNHDA, CDR2 SQIVND (reference sequence). The germline V and J ends were trimmed by 0 bases and 2 bases, with 11 bases remaining between them. The CDR3 protein is CASSIEAGMGNQPQHF. CDR3 bases: TGTGCCAGTAGTATAGAGGCAGGGATGGGCAATCAGCCCCAGCATTTT.

The gene calls are TRBV7-6 and TRBJ2-7; weak D call: TRBD1 (7 bases). Looked up from germline, CDR1 is SGHVS and CDR2 is FNYEAQ. V lost 4 bases, J lost 7 bases, and 17 bases lay in between. The CDR3 covers 14 residues. The DNA of the CDR3 is TGTGCCAGCAGCTCAGGGGGGCCGACGGTGGAGCAGTACTTC. It is translated as CASSSGGPTVEQYF.

The rearrangement links TRBV6-5 to TRBJ2-7; 9 bases map to TRBD1. This CDR3 contains 16 residues. Germline CDR1 is MNHEY and CDR2 is SVGAGI. After removal of 0 bases from V and 5 bases from J, the junction contained 8 bases not matched to a gene. This CDR3 reads CASSYSMRTGVHEQYF. The CDR3 DNA reads as TGTGCCAGCAGTTACTCGATGAGGACAGGGGTCCACGAGCAGTACTTC.

This rearrangement joins TRBV7-9 to TRBJ2-1; tentatively, D is TRBD2 (6 bases). This CDR3 is 17 amino acids long. Per germline, CDR1 SEHNR and CDR2 FQNEAQ (reference sequence). V was pared by 2 bases and J by 5 bases, with 19 bases between. The CDR3 loop is CASSLLNRRLANNEQFF. CDR3 DNA sequence: TGTGCCAGCAGCTTACTAAACCGGAGGCTAGCGAACAATGAGCAGTTCTTC.

The J gene is TRBJ2-2, the V gene TRBV29-1; 8 positions match TRBD2. Germline V CDR1 and CDR2: SQVTM, ANQGSEA. The CDR3 length is 13 residues. J was trimmed by 0 bases and V by 6 bases; bases with no gene match: 0. The CDR3 DNA reads TGCAGCGTCGGGGGGGCGAACACCGGGGAGCTGTTTTTT. Protein sequence: CSVGGANTGELFF.

The J gene is TRBJ2-1, the V gene TRBV5-8, with TRBD2 matching over 10 bases. Germline CDR1 and CDR2: SGHTS and YDEGEE. This CDR3 comprises 17 residues. V gave up 8 bases and J gave up 5 bases; unmatched junction bases: 16. CDR3 sequence: CASPLGVSSGRDNEQFF. The CDR3 DNA follows: TGTGCCAGTCCCTTAGGGGTGTCTAGCGGGAGAGACAATGAGCAGTTCTTC.

The chain recombines TRBV19 with TRBJ1-1; no clear D gene. Germline lookup yields CDR1 LNHDA and CDR2 SQIVND (reference sequence). V lost 5 bases, J lost 0 bases, and 16 bases lay in between. There are 16 residues in the CDR3. The CDR3 spells CASSSRGVGMNTEAFF. The DNA of the CDR3 is TGTGCCAGTAGTTCCCGCGGGGTAGGGATGAACACTGAAGCTTTCTTT.

The genes are TRBV7-2 and TRBJ1-4, with 8 bases matching TRBD1. This CDR3 contains 15 residues. After removal of 3 bases from V and 5 bases from J, the junction contained 5 bases not matched to a gene. Germline values: CDR1 SGHTA, CDR2 FQGNSA. CDR3 sequence: CASSFRQGSNEKLFF. The CDR3 nucleotides are TGTGCCAGCAGCTTTCGACAGGGGTCGAATGAAAAACTGTTTTTT. The entire variable domain, with the rest obtained from reference TRBV7-2 and TRBJ1-4, is as follows: GAGVSQSPSNKVTEKGKDVELRCDPISGHTALYWYRQSLGQGLEFLIYFQGNSAPDKSGLPSDRFSAERTGGSVSTLTIQRTQQEDSAVYLCASSFRQGSNEKLFFGSGTQLSVL.

The V and J genes are TRBV6-5 and TRBJ1-1; 7 bases line up with TRBD1. J was trimmed by 2 bases and V by 4 bases; bases with no gene match: 10. The CDR3 has 16 residues. In germline, CDR1 is MNHEY, CDR2 SVGAGI. CDR3 sequence (DNA): TGTGCCAGCAGTTCCCGACGGACAGGCATTAACACTGAAGCTTTCTTT. Translating gives CASSSRRTGINTEAFF.

The chain has TRBV2 and TRBJ1-4; 8 nucleotides match TRBD1. CDR1 is SNHLY, CDR2 FYNNEI, per germline. Unmatched junction bases numbered 4, after V lost 6 bases and J lost 7 bases. This CDR3 spans 13 amino acids. The CDR3 DNA sequence: TGTGCCAGCAGGGGACAGGAATTTGAAAAACTGTTTTTT. Its translation is CASRGQEFEKLFF.

The rearrangement uses TRBV7-8 and TRBJ1-6; no clear D. This CDR3 is 14 amino acids long. Per the germline V gene, CDR1 is SGHVS and CDR2 is FQNEAQ. The V end lost 2 bases, the J end lost 8 bases, and 10 bases lay between the germline ends. The CDR3 region has the DNA TGTGCCAGCAGCTTACGACGGGTTTATTCACCCCTCCACTTT. Protein sequence: CASSLRRVYSPLHF.

The rearrangement links TRBV27 to TRBJ2-1, with 8 positions matching TRBD2. Germline loops: CDR1 MNHEY, CDR2 SMNVEV (reference sequence). V lost 0 bases, J lost 2 bases, and 6 bases stayed unmatched. The CDR3 contains 17 residues. CDR3 protein: CASSLSPAGGPYNEQFF. The CDR3 DNA is TGTGCCAGCAGTTTATCCCCCGCGGGGGGTCCCTACAATGAGCAGTTCTTC.

The table lists this clone with a few counts. The chain has TRBV3-1 (or the pseudogene TRBV3-2) and TRBJ2-7; possible D gene TRBD2, 5 bases. The CDR3 sequence is 14 residues long. Germline lookup yields CDR1 LGHDT and CDR2 YNNKEL (reference sequence). The V end lost 2 bases, the J end lost 0 bases, and 8 bases lay between the germline ends. CDR3 protein: CASSQFTSSYEQYF. The DNA for the CDR3 is TGTGCCAGCAGCCAATTTACTAGCTCCTACGAGCAGTACTTC.

The chain recombines TRBV7-2 with TRBJ1-6; 8 nucleotides match TRBD1. The trim removed 5 bases at V and 4 bases at J, leaving 4 bases unmatched. CDR3 length equals 15 residues. Per germline, CDR1 SGHTA and CDR2 FQGNSA. In nucleotides, the CDR3 is TGTGCCAGCAGCCACAGGGGGATGTATAATTCACCCCTCCACTTT. The encoded protein is CASSHRGMYNSPLHF.

This clone was observed a handful of times. The gene calls are TRBV28 and TRBJ1-4, with D hard to call. The CDR3 consists of 11 residues. Trimming removed 9 bases from V and 7 bases from J, with 9 bases in between. Per the germline V gene, CDR1 is MDHEN and CDR2 is SYDVKM. The CDR3 DNA is TGTGCCAGTGGAGTGGGTGAAAAACTGTTTTTT. This encodes CASGVGEKLFF.

This clone was counted a single time. The gene calls are TRBV19 and TRBJ1-2, with TRBD1 identical over 10 bases. Trimming took 5 bases from V and 4 from J; bases not matched to a gene: 7. CDR3 size: 15 residues. The germline CDR1 and CDR2 sequences are LNHDA and SQIVND (reference sequence). The CDR3 is CASSETGGWGYGYTF. The CDR3 DNA reads as TGTGCCAGTAGTGAGACAGGGGGCTGGGGCTATGGCTACACCTTC.

This chain uses TRBV7-9 with TRBJ1-4, with 7 positions matching TRBD1. CDR3 size: 14 residues. Germline V CDR1 and CDR2: SEHNR, FQNEAQ (reference sequence). After removal of 1 base from V and 8 bases from J, the junction contained 4 bases not matched to a gene. CDR3 loop: CASSLGLRGEKLFF. Here the CDR3 DNA reads TGTGCCAGCAGCTTAGGGCTCAGGGGGGAAAAACTGTTTTTT.

The chain carries TRBV2 and TRBJ2-7; D perhaps matches TRBD1 (5 bases). Trimming cost V 7 bases and J 2 bases, with 15 bases left between them. The CDR3 loop spans 14 amino acids. Germline CDR1 is SNHLY and CDR2 is FYNNEI. The CDR3 nucleotides are TGTGCCAGCACCCGGACCTGGACAACCTACGAGCAGTACTTC. Amino acids: CASTRTWTTYEQYF. Based on the CDR3 plus reference TRBV2 and TRBJ2-7, the full variable domain is EPEVTQTPSHQVTQMGQEVILRCVPISNHLYFYWYRQILGQKVEFLVSFYNNEISEKSEIFDDQFSVERPDGSNFTLKIRSTKLEDSAMYFCASTRTWTTYEQYFGPGTRLTVT.

J is TRBJ2-1 and V is TRBV2; TRBD2 matches 13 bases. The V segment lost 8 bases and the J segment 0 bases; nucleotides outside the gene matches: 7. Per germline, CDR1 SNHLY and CDR2 FYNNEI. This CDR3 contains 17 residues. The CDR3 spells CASWGLAGTYSYNEQFF. DNA of the CDR3: TGTGCCAGCTGGGGACTAGCGGGGACATACTCCTACAATGAGCAGTTCTTC.

This clone was counted once. The chain is built from TRBV6-2 or TRBV6-3 and TRBJ2-7; D possibly corresponds to TRBD1 (6 bases). Trimming took off 6 bases at V and 0 bases at J, with 12 bases between the two ends. The CDR3 length is 14 residues. CDR1 and CDR2 from the germline V gene are MNHEY and SVGEGT. The CDR3 DNA follows: TGTGCCAGCAGACCTGGACAGAGCTCCTACGAGCAGTACTTC. Protein product: CASRPGQSSYEQYF.

V usage is TRBV4-1 and J usage is TRBJ2-7, with D perhaps matching TRBD1 (5 bases). The V gene lost 5 bases and the J gene lost 0 bases, with 17 bases spanning the gap. The CDR3 is 16 residues long. Germline V gene lookup returns CDR1 MGHRA and CDR2 YSYEKL. The CDR3 spells CASSWSGSVSSYEQYF. For the CDR3, the DNA is TGCGCCAGCAGCTGGTCAGGGTCGGTAAGCTCCTACGAGCAGTACTTC.

This clone was seen only once. This chain joins TRBV7-2 and TRBJ1-5; tentative D call: TRBD1 (5 bases). Per germline, CDR1 SGHTA and CDR2 FQGNSA. Trimming took off 5 bases at V and 6 bases at J, with 14 bases between the two ends. The CDR3 loop spans 14 amino acids. The CDR3: CASSPRTSPQPQHF. The CDR3 DNA is TGTGCCAGCAGCCCACGGACAAGTCCTCAGCCCCAGCATTTT.

This clone was seen once. The gene calls are TRBV12-3 or TRBV12-4 and TRBJ1-4; D not certain. V lost 6 bases to trimming and J lost 7 bases, with 6 bases between them. The CDR3 contains 11 residues. The CDR3 DNA reads TGTGCCAGCAGCCTTGTTGAAAAACTGTTTTTT. It yields the protein CASSLVEKLFF.

This chain joins TRBV11-3 and TRBJ2-1, with a weak D call TRBD1 (6 bases). The CDR3 runs to 12 residues. Trimming removed 5 bases from V and 10 bases from J, with 12 bases in between. Germline V gives CDR1 SGHNT, CDR2 YENEEA. The DNA of the CDR3 is TGTGCCAGCAGCCGAGGACAGAAAGAGCAGTTCTTC. Amino acid sequence: CASSRGQKEQFF. The entire variable domain, with the rest obtained from reference TRBV11-3 and TRBJ2-1, is as follows: EAGVVQSPRYKIIEKKQPVAFWCNPISGHNTLYWYLQNLGQGPELLIRYENEEAVDDSQLPKDRFSAERLKGVDSTLKIQPAELGDSAVYLCASSRGQKEQFFGPGTRLTVL.

Written as DNA, the CDR3 is TGTGCCAGCAGTTCCAGGGGATTAGGGAATCAGCCCCAGCATTTT. Protein sequence: CASSSRGLGNQPQHF. The chain joins TRBV28 to TRBJ1-5; D might be TRBD1 (6 bases). Germline V gene lookup returns CDR1 MDHEN and CDR2 SYDVKM. Trimming took off 4 bases at V and 4 bases at J, with 14 bases between the two ends. The CDR3 runs 15 residues.